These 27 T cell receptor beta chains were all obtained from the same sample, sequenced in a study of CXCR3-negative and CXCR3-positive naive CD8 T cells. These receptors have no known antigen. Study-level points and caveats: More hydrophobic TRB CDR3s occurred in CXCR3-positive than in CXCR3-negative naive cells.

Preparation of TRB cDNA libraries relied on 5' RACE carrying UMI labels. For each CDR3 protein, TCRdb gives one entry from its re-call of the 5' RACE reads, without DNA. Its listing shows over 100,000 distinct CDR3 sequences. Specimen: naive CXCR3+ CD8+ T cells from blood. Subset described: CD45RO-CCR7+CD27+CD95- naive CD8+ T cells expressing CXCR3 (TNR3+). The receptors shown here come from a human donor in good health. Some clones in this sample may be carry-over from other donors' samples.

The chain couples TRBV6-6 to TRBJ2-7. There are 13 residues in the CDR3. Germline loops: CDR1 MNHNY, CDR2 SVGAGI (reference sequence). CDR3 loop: CASKFQGSYEQYF.

The CDR3 region is CASSLAGPAREQYF. V usage is TRBV5-1 and J usage is TRBJ2-7; TCRdb lists TRBD2, though no DNA is available to test this call. The CDR3 extends over 14 amino acids. Germline V gives CDR1 SGHRS, CDR2 YFSETQ.

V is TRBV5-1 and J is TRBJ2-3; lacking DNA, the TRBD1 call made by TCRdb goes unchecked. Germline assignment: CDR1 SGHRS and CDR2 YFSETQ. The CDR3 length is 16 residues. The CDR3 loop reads CASSLEEGDREDTQYF.

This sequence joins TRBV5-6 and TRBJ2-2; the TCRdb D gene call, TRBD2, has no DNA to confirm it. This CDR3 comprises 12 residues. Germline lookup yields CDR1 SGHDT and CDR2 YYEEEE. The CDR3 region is CASSLLVGELFF.

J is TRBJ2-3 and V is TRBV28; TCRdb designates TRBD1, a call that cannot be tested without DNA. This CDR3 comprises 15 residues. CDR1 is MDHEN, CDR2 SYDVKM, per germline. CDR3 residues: CASRILDREADTQYF. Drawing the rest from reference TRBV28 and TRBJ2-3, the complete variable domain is DVKVTQSSRYLVKRTGEKVFLECVQDMDHENMFWYRQDPGLGLRLIYFSYDVKMKEKGDIPEGYSVSREKKERFSLILESASTNQTSMYLCASRILDREADTQYFGPGTRLTVL.

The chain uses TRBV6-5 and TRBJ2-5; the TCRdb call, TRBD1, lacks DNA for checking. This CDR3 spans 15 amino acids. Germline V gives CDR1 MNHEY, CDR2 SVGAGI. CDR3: CASSSREGDQETQYF.

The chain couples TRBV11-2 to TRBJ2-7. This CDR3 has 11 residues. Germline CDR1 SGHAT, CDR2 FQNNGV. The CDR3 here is CASADSDEQYF. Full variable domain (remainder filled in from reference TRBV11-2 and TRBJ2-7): EAGVAQSPRYKIIEKRQSVAFWCNPISGHATLYWYQQILGQGPKLLIQFQNNGVVDDSQLPKDRFSAERLKGVDSTLKIQPAKLEDSAVYLCASADSDEQYFGPGTRLTVT.

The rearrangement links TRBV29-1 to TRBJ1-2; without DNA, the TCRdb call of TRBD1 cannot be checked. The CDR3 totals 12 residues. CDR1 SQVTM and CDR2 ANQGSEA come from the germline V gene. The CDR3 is CSVEGATYGYTF.

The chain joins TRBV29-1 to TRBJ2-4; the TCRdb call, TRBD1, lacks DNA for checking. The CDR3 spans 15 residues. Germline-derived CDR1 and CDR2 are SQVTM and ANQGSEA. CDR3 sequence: CSVDGSGGGENIQYF.

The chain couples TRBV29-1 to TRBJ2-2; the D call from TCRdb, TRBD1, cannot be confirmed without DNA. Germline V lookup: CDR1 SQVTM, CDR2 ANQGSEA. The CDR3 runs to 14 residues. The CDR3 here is CSVGSRVKTGELFF.

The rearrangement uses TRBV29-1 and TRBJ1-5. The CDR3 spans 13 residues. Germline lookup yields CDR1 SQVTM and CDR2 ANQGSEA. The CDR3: CSVRDSGNQPQHF.

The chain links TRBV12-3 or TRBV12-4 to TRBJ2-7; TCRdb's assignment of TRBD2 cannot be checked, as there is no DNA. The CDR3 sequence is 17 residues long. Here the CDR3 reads CASSLARGGISSYEQYF.

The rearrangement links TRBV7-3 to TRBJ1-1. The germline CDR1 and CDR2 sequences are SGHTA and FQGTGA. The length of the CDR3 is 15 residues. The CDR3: CASSSSGLPSEEAFF.

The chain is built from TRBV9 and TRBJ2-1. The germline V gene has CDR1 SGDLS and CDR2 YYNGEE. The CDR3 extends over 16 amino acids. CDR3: CASSPPFGENYNEQFF.

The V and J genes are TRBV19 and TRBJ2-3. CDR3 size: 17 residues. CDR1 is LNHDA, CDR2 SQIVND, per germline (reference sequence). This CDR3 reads CASSILIGRASTDTQYF.

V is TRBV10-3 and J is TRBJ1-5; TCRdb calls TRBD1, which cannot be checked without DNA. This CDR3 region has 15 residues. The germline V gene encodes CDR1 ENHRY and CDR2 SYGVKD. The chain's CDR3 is CAISDPGLSNQPQHF.

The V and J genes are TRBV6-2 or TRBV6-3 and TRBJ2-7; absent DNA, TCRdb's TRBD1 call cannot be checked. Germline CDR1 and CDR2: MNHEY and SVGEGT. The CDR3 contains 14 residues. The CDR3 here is CASLLRDMPYEQYF.

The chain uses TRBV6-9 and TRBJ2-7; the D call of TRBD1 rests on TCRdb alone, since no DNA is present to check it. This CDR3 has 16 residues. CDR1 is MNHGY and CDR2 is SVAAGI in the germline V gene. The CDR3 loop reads CASSSPSGQPTYEQYF.

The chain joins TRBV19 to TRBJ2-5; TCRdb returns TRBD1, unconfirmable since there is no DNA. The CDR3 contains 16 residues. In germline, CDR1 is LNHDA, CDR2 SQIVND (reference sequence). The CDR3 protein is CASSTRQLPNQETQYF.

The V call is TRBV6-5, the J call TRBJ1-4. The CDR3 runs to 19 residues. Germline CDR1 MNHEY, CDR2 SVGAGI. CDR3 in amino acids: CASSYSRTDITRPNEKLFF.

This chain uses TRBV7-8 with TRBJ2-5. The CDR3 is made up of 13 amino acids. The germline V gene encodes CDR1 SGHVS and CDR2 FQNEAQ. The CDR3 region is CASSLDVWETQYF.

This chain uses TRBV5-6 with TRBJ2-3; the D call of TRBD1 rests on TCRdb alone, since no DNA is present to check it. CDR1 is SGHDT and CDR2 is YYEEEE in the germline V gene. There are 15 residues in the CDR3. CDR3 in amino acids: CASGGGLSVTDTQYF.

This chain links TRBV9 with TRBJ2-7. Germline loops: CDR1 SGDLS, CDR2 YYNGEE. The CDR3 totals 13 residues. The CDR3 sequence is CASSEGDSYEQYF.

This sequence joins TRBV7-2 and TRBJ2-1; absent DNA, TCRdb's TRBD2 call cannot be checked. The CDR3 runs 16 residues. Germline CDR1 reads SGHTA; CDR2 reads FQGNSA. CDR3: CASSPARQSSYNEQFF.

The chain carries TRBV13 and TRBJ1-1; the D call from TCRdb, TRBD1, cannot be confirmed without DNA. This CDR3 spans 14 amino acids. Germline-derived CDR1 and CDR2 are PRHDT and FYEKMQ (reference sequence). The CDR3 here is CASSRTGFGTEAFF.

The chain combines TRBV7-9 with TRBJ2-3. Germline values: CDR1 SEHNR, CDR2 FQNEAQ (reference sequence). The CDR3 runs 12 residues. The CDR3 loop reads CASSTYTDTQYF.

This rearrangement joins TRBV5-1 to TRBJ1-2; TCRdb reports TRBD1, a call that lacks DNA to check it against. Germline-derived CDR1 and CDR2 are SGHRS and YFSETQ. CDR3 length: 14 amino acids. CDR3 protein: CASSGDREIYGYTF. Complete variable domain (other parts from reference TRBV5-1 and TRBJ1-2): KAGVTQTPRYLIKTRGQQVTLSCSPISGHRSVSWYQQTPGQGLQFLFEYFSETQRNKGNFPGRFSGRQFSNSRSEMNVSTLELGDSALYLCASSGDREIYGYTFGSGTRLTVV.